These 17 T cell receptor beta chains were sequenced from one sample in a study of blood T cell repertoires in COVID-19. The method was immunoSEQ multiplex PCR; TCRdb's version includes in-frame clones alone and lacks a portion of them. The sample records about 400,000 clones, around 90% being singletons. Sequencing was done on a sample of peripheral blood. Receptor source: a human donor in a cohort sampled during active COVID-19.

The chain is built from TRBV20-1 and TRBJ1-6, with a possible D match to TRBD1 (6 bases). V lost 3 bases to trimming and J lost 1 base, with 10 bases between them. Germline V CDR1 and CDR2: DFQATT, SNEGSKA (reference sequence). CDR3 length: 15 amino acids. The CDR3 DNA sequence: TGCAGTGCTAGTCAGGGGACATCCTATAATTCACCCCTCCACTTT. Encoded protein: CSASQGTSYNSPLHF.

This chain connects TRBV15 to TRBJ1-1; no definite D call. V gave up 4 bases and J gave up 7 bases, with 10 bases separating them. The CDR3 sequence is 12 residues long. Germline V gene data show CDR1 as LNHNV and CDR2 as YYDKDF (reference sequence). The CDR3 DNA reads TGTGCCACCAGCAATGGAGCGGTTGAAGCTTTCTTT. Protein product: CATSNGAVEAFF. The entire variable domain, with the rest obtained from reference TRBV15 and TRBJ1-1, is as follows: DAMVIQNPRYQVTQFGKPVTLSCSQTLNHNVMYWYQQKSSQAPKLLFHYYDKDFNNEADTPDNFQSRRPNTSFCFLDIRSPGLGDTAMYLCATSNGAVEAFFGQGTRLTVV.

CDR3 amino acids: CASSQEGGRAETQYF. CDR3 in DNA: TGCGCCAGCAGCCAAGAAGGTGGGAGGGCAGAGACCCAGTACTTC. The V gene is TRBV4-1, the J gene TRBJ2-5; 7 nucleotides align to TRBD2. The CDR3 sequence is 15 residues long. Germline V CDR1 and CDR2: MGHRA, YSYEKL. V was pared by 0 bases and J by 4 bases, with 5 bases of the junction left unmatched.

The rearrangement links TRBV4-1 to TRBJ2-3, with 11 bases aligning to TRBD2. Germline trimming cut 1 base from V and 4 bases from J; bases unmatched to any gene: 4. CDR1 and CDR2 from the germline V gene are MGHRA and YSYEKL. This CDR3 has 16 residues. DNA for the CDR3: TGCGCCAGCAGCCAAGTAATAGCGGGAGGGCCAGATACGCAGTATTTT. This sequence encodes CASSQVIAGGPDTQYF.

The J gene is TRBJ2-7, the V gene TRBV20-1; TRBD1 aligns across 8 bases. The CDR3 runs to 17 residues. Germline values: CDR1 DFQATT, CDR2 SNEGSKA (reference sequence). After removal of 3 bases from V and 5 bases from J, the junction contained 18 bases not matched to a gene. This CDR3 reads CSASEWPQTGEANEQYF. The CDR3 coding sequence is TGCAGTGCTAGTGAGTGGCCCCAGACAGGGGAGGCCAACGAGCAGTACTTC.

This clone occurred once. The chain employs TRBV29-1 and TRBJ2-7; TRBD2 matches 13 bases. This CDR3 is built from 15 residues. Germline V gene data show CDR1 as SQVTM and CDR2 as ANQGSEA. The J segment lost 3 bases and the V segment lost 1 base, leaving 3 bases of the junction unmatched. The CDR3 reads CSVEVGTSGNYEQYF. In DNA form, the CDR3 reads TGCAGCGTTGAAGTAGGGACTAGCGGGAACTACGAGCAGTACTTC.

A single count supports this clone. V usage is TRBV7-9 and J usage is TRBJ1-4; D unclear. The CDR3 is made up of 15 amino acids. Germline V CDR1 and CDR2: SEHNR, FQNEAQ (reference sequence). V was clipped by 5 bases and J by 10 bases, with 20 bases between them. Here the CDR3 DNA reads TGTGCCAGCAGCCGCCTCGGCGAGGCATTTGGAAAACTGTTTTTT. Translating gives CASSRLGEAFGKLFF.

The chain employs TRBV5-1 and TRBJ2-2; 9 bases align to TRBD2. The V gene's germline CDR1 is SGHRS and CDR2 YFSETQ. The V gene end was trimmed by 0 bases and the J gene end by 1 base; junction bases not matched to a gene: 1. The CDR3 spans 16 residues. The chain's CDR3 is CASSLGSGGNTGELFF. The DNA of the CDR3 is TGCGCCAGCAGCTTGGGTAGCGGGGGGAACACCGGGGAGCTGTTTTTT.

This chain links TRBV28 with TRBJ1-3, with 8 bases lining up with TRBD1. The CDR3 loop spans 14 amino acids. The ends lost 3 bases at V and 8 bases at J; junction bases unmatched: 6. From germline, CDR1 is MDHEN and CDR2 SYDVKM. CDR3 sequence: CASSFPDRGDTIYF. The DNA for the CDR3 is TGTGCCAGCAGTTTTCCCGACAGGGGAGACACCATATATTTT. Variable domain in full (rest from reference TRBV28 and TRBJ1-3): DVKVTQSSRYLVKRTGEKVFLECVQDMDHENMFWYRQDPGLGLRLIYFSYDVKMKEKGDIPEGYSVSREKKERFSLILESASTNQTSMYLCASSFPDRGDTIYFGEGSWLTVV.

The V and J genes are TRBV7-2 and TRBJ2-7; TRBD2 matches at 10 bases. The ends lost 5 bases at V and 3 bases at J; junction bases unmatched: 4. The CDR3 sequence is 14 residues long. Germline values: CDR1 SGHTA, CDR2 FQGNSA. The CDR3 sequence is CASSRTSGYYEQYF. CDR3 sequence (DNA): TGTGCCAGCAGCCGGACTAGCGGTTACTACGAGCAGTACTTC.

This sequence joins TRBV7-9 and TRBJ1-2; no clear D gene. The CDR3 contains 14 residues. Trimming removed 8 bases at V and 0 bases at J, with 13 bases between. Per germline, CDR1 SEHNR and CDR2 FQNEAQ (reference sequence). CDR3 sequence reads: CASSPFGTNYGYTF. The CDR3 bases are TGTGCCAGCTCTCCTTTCGGGACTAACTATGGCTACACCTTC.

CDR3 in amino acids: CASSLDPDRAGGYTF. In DNA, the CDR3 is TGTGCCAGCAGCTTGGATCCCGACAGGGCGGGAGGCTACACCTTC. The rearrangement joins TRBV5-5 to TRBJ1-2; 7 bases map to TRBD1. This CDR3 is built from 15 residues. The germline V gene has CDR1 SGHKS and CDR2 YYEKEE (reference sequence). V shed 0 bases and J 8 bases; nucleotides not matched to a gene: 10.

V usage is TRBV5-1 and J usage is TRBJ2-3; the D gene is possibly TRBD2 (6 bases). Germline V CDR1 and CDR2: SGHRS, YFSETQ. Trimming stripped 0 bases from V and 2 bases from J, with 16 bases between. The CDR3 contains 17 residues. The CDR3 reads CASSLARVGGNTDTQYF. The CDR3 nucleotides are TGCGCCAGCAGCTTGGCGAGGGTGGGGGGTAACACAGATACGCAGTATTTT. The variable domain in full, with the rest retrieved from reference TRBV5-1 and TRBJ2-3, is KAGVTQTPRYLIKTRGQQVTLSCSPISGHRSVSWYQQTPGQGLQFLFEYFSETQRNKGNFPGRFSGRQFSNSRSEMNVSTLELGDSALYLCASSLARVGGNTDTQYFGPGTRLTVL.

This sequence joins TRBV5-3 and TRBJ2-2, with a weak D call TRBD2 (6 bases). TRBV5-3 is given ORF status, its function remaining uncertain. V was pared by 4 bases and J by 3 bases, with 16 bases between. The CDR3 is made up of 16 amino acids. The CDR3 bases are TGTGCCAGAAGCCTGGCCGTGGAGGGTGACACCGGGGAGCTGTTTTTT. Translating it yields CARSLAVEGDTGELFF.

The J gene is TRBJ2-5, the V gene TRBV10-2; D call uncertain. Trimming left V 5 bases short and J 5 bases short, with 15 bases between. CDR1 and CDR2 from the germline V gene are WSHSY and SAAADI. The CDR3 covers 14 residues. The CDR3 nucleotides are TGCGCCAGCAGTCCCCTTGGGTTCGGGGAGACCCAGTACTTC. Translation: CASSPLGFGETQYF.

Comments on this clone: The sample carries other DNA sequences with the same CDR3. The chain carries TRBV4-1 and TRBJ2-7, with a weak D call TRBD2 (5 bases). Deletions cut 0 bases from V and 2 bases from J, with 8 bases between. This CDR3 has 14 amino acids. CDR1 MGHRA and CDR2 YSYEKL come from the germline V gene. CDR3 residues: CASSQDPGTYEQYF. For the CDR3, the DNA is TGCGCCAGCAGCCAAGACCCGGGAACCTACGAGCAGTACTTC.

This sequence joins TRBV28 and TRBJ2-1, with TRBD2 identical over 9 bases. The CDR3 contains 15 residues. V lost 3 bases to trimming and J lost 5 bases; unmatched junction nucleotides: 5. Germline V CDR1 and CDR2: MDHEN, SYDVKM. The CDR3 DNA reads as TGTGCCAGCAGTTTGGGCGGGAGGGCGAACAATGAGCAGTTCTTC. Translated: CASSLGGRANNEQFF.